This T cell receptor (beta chain) was sequenced in a study of blood T cells in healthy people across ages. As concerns this clonotype: Antigen: not known.

Sample-barcoded 5' priming and a J-beta primer mix drove a second PCR of about 6 to 12 cycles. A single record per CDR3 protein comes from TCRdb applying MiXCR to the 5' RACE reads. This table has approximately 400,000 distinct CDR3 sequences, 52% appearing once. General study results and limits: Both naive CD4+ cell counts and diversity were greater in long-lived donors than in aged donors.

Donors ranged from about 6 to 90 years old and were healthy Caucasians in Russia. Each individual donor underwent a draw of 8 to 10 milliliters of peripheral blood. The CDR3 loop spans 13 amino acids. Germline V CDR1 and CDR2: DFQATT, SNEGSKA (reference sequence). Trimming took 3 bases from V and 8 from J, leaving 16 bases between them. This TCR was sampled from a man in his sixties in good health. Material: blood. This chain joins TRBV20-1 and TRBJ1-2; the D is unclear. CDR3 sequence: CSASIGVVGGYTF. The CDR3 nucleotides read TGCAGTGCTAGCATTGGGGTAGTCGGGGGCTACACCTTC.